This is a list of T cell receptor beta chains from one sample in a study of CD8 T cells in Susac syndrome. TCRdb recomputed calls from the immunoSEQ multiplex PCR reads with MiXCR, one row per CDR3 protein. Among 150,000 or so distinct CDR3 sequences listed, around 94% were seen once. The sequenced sample was CD4+ T cells from PBMCs. The origin of the receptors is a human donor in good health. Both conserved end residues are part of each CDR3. The D gene is left open where the match is weak. The size field is filled for only some rows; it gives once, few, many or a size class.

abundance | d_gene | j_gene | v_gene | CDR3nt | CDR3aa
- | - | TRBJ2-6 | TRBV20-1 | TGCAGTGCTTCAGACTCTGGGGCCAACGTCCTGACTTTC | CSASDSGANVLTF
- | - | TRBJ1-1 | TRBV7-9 | TGTGCCAGCAGCCAGGGGACCCAGAACACTGAAGCTTTCTTT | CASSQGTQNTEAFF
- | - | TRBJ2-3 | TRBV29-1 | TGCAGCGTTTCTAAAGGAGACACAGATACGCAGTATTTT | CSVSKGDTDTQYF
- | TRBD2 | TRBJ2-1 | TRBV10-3 | TGTGCCATCAGTGAGTCCAGCGGGGGGTCCCAGTTCTTC | CAISESSGGSQFF
- | TRBD1 | TRBJ2-7 | TRBV15 | TGTGCCACCAGCAGAGATTGGGACAGGAACTCCTACGAGCAGTACTTC | CATSRDWDRNSYEQYF
once | - | TRBJ1-1 | TRBV30 | TGTGCCTGGATTACTGGCATGAACACTGAAGCTTTCTTT | CAWITGMNTEAFF
- | - | TRBJ1-5 | TRBV20-1 | TGCAGTGCCATTGCCAGGGGATCGAATCAGCCCCAGCATTTT | CSAIARGSNQPQHF
- | - | TRBJ2-2 | TRBV5-4 | TGTGCCAGCAGCCGCTTAGGGAGGACCGGGGAGCTGTTTTTT | CASSRLGRTGELFF
- | TRBD2 | TRBJ2-3 | TRBV7-9 | TGTGCCAGCAGCTCTATGGGACTAGCGGGGGAGAAAACTACGCAGTATTTT | CASSSMGLAGEKTTQYF
- | - | TRBJ1-4 | TRBV7-9 | TGTGCCAGCAGCTCCCCAGGGAAGACTAATGAAAAACTGTTTTTT | CASSSPGKTNEKLFF
- | - | TRBJ1-5 | TRBV20-1 | TGCAGTGCGTTACAGGTCAGCAATCAGCCCCAGCATTTT | CSALQVSNQPQHF
once | - | TRBJ2-7 | TRBV27 | TGTGCCAGCAGACCTACGGGGGGCTTCGAGCAGTACTTC | CASRPTGGFEQYF
- | - | TRBJ1-2 | TRBV28 | TGTGCCAGCAGTTTATCGGCAGGTTCTAACTATGGCTACACCTTC | CASSLSAGSNYGYTF
- | - | TRBJ1-5 | TRBV15 | TGTGCCACCAGCAGAGCCCCCCCTCAGCCCCAGCATTTT | CATSRAPPQPQHF